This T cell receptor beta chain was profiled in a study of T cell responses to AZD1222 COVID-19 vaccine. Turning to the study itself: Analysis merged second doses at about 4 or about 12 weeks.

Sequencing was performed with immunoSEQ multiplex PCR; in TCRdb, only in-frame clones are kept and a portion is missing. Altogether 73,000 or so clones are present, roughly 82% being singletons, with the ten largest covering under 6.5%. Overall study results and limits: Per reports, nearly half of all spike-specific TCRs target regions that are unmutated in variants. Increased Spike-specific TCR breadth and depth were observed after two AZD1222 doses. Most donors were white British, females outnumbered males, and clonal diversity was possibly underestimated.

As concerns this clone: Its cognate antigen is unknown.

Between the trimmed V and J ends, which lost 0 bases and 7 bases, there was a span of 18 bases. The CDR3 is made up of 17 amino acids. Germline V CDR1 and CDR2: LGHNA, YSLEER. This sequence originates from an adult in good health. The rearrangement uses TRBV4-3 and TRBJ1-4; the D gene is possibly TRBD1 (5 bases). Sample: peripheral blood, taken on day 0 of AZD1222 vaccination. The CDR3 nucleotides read TGCGCCAGCAGCCAAGATCCGGCGAATGGGGGGAGTGAAAAACTGTTTTTT. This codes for CASSQDPANGGSEKLFF.